Given below is one TCR beta chain in context. A multiplex PCR was run with 60 Vbeta primers and 13 Jbeta primers. Generated by immunoSEQ multiplex PCR, the TCRdb table keeps only in-frame clones and is missing some. The table includes fewer than 150,000 clones, 75% to 80% detected once. These data come from a study of cytomegalovirus exposure and HLA in healthy donors. CDR3 length equals 16 residues. V lost 0 bases to trimming and J lost 9 bases; unmatched junction nucleotides: 11. Germline loops: CDR1 SQVTM, CDR2 ANQGSEA. The source material was PBMCs. The chain couples TRBV29-1 to TRBJ2-1; 10 nucleotides match TRBD1. The sequence came from a woman in her thirties or forties in good health and CMV-seropositive. The CDR3 loop reads CSVEDSIRTGGGEQFF. The CDR3 DNA sequence: TGCAGCGTTGAAGATTCCATTCGGACAGGGGGAGGTGAGCAGTTCTTC.